Below, one TCR beta chain is given with its context. The sample originates from a study of blood T cells in healthy people across ages. V was trimmed by 4 bases and J by 0 bases, leaving 21 bases between them. The V gene's germline CDR1 is SGHTA and CDR2 FQGNSA. CDR3 size: 18 residues. The authors ran a second PCR of about 6 to 12 cycles using a sample-barcoded 5' primer and a J-beta primer mix. One entry per CDR3 protein, called by TCRdb with MiXCR from the 5' RACE reads. The table shows around 1,000,000 distinct CDR3 sequences, with 20% to 25% occurring only once. The same sample was also used in a study of T cells of mothers and their children. As reported in that work: Study donors consisted of a few healthy Caucasian mothers and their six children.

The rearrangement links TRBV7-2 to TRBJ2-5, with D perhaps TRBD1 (6 bases). The sample taken for sequencing was blood. This clonotype was sampled from a girl aged 2-10 years in good health. CDR3 loop: CASSSRGALRGYQETQYF. In DNA, the CDR3 is TGTGCCAGCAGCTCTAGAGGGGCCTTGAGGGGGTACCAAGAGACCCAGTACTTC.